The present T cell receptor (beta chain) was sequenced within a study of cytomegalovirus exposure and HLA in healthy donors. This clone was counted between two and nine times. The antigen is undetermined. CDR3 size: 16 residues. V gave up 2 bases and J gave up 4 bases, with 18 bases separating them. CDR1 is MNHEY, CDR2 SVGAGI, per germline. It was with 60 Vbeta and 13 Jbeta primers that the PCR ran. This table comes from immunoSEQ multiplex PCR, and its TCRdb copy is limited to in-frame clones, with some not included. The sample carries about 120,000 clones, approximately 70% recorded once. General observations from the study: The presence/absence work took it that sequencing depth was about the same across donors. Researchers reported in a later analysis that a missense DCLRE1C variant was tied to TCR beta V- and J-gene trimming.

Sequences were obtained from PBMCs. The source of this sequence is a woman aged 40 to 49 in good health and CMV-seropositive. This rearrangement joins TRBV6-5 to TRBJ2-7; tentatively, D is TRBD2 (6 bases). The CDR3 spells CASSYQKGAGRYEQYF. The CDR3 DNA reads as TGTGCCAGCAGTTACCAGAAAGGGGCGGGAAGGTACGAGCAGTACTTC.